Shown below are 13 T cell receptor beta chains from a single sample sequenced in a study of blood T cells in healthy people across ages. It was with a sample-barcoded 5' primer and a J-beta primer mix that a second PCR of roughly 7 to 12 cycles was run. TCRdb redid the calling of the 5' RACE reads with MiXCR, one entry per CDR3 protein. Of 500,000 to 650,000 distinct CDR3 sequences in the sample, about 29% are singletons; the top ten hold approximately 3.3%. This sample also belongs to another study, concerning T cells of mothers and their children.

The sample taken for sequencing was blood. These receptors came from a boy younger than 10 in good health.

The gene calls are TRBV29-1 and TRBJ2-3; 13 bases fit TRBD2. The CDR3 has 14 amino acids. V lost 7 bases and J lost 4; bases outside the gene matches: 5. Germline V CDR1 and CDR2: SQVTM, ANQGSEA. The CDR3 nucleotides read TGCAGCGCAAGGACTAGCGGGAGACCAGATACGCAGTATTTT. Translated: CSARTSGRPDTQYF.

In its sample, this clonotype was seen a few times. The chain combines TRBV21-1 with TRBJ2-1. TRBV21-1 is an annotated pseudogene. The CDR3 has 15 residues. The CDR3 DNA follows: TGTGCCAGCAACTCAAACACTACCGCCAACGATGAGCAGTTCTTC. Its translation is CASNSNTTANDEQFF.

The chain recombines TRBV27 with TRBJ2-1; the D is unclear. The ends were cut back, 4 bases at V and 8 bases at J, with 9 bases in the middle. The CDR3 is 12 residues long. Germline V CDR1 and CDR2: MNHEY, SMNVEV (reference sequence). DNA for the CDR3: TGTGCCAGCAGTTCCCCCTCGGATGAGCAGTTCTTC. Amino acids: CASSSPSDEQFF.

This clonotype was counted a few times. J is TRBJ2-5 and V is TRBV2; D remains unclear. TRBJ2-7 matches the DNA end more closely, so the J call is doubtful. Germline V gives CDR1 SNHLY, CDR2 FYNNEI. The CDR3 runs 12 residues. The DNA for the CDR3 is TGTGCCAGCAGTGAAGCGAGGTACGAGCAGTACTTC. As protein: CASSEARYEQYF.

V gene TRBV5-4 combines with J gene TRBJ2-7; no clear D gene. The germline V and J ends were trimmed by 0 bases and 7 bases, with 14 bases remaining between them. Per germline, CDR1 SGHNT and CDR2 YYREEE (reference sequence). The CDR3 is 14 residues long. The CDR3 nucleotides read TGTGCCAGCAGCTTGGAGTGGTCGGTGAGGGAGCAGTACTTC. Amino acid sequence: CASSLEWSVREQYF.

The rearrangement uses TRBV14 and TRBJ1-2; D gene ambiguous. V lost 1 base and J lost 4, with 10 bases in between. Germline V CDR1 and CDR2: SGHDN, FVKESK. The CDR3 loop spans 14 amino acids. The CDR3 DNA follows: TGTGCCAGCAGCCAAGCTACAGAATTCTATGGCTACACCTTC. It encodes CASSQATEFYGYTF.

V and J are TRBV12-5 and TRBJ2-5; D call uncertain. The germline V gene has CDR1 LGHNT and CDR2 FRNRAP. V was trimmed by 0 bases and J by 5 bases, leaving 7 bases between them. This CDR3 contains 13 residues. CDR3 in amino acids: CASGLVRVETQYF. The CDR3 bases are TGTGCTAGTGGTTTGGTCCGGGTGGAGACCCAGTACTTC.

This chain links TRBV20-1 with TRBJ2-1; 7 positions match TRBD2. The trim removed 2 bases at V and 0 bases at J, leaving 7 bases unmatched. The CDR3 is 16 amino acids. Germline loops: CDR1 DFQATT, CDR2 SNEGSKA (reference sequence). The CDR3 DNA is TGCAGTGCTAGACCGGGGGGTAGCGGCTCCTACAATGAGCAGTTCTTC. This codes for CSARPGGSGSYNEQFF.

This clonotype appeared a few times. J is TRBJ1-4 and V is TRBV18; perhaps TRBD1 as D (6 bases). The V gene's germline CDR1 is KGHSH and CDR2 LQKENI. V gave up 3 bases and J gave up 11 bases, with 22 bases separating them. The CDR3 has 16 residues. CDR3 residues: CASSPTRTALWSKLFF. CDR3 DNA sequence: TGTGCCAGCTCACCGACTCGGACAGCCCTATGGAGTAAACTGTTTTTT.

This clonotype was detected a few times. The V and J genes are TRBV6-2 or TRBV6-3 and TRBJ2-5; 10 bases map to TRBD2. Germline CDR1 is MNHEY and CDR2 is SVGEGT. Trimming took 6 bases from V and 5 from J; bases not matched to a gene: 9. This CDR3 spans 15 amino acids. The CDR3 nucleotides read TGTGCCAGCAGACAGCTTGGGACTAGCGTGGAGACCCAGTACTTC. This sequence encodes CASRQLGTSVETQYF.

The chain uses TRBV2 and TRBJ2-3, with D uncertain. Trimming left V 6 bases short and J 0 bases short, with 13 bases between. This CDR3 comprises 15 residues. In germline, CDR1 is SNHLY, CDR2 FYNNEI. The CDR3 region is CASSPGRSSTDTQYF. In DNA form, the CDR3 reads TGTGCCAGCAGCCCAGGCCGATCTAGCACAGATACGCAGTATTTT.

The sample holds a few counts of this clonotype. This chain links TRBV6-5 with TRBJ2-5; 8 bases align to TRBD1. Germline trimming cut 8 bases from V and 5 bases from J; bases unmatched to any gene: 10. CDR1 and CDR2 (germline): MNHEY, SVGAGI. The CDR3 covers 14 residues. The CDR3 coding sequence is TGTGCCAGCCGAACAGGGGGAAAAATGGAGACCCAGTACTTC. Encoded protein: CASRTGGKMETQYF.

CDR3 in amino acids: CASSGSGQRNTEAFF. In DNA form, the CDR3 reads TGCGCCAGCAGCGGGTCGGGACAGCGGAACACTGAAGCTTTCTTT. This rearrangement joins TRBV5-1 to TRBJ1-1, with 7 positions matching TRBD1. The germline CDR1 and CDR2 sequences are SGHRS and YFSETQ. This CDR3 contains 15 residues. J lost 1 base, V lost 4 bases, and 7 bases had no gene match.